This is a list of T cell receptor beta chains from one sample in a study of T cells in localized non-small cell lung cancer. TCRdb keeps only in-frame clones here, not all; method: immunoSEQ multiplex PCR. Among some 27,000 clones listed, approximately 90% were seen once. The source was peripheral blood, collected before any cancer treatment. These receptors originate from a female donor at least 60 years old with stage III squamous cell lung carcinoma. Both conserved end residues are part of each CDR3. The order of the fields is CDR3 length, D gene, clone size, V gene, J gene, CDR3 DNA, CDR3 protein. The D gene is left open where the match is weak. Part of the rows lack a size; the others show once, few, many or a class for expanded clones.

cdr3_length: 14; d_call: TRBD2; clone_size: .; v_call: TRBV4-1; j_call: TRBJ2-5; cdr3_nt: TGCGCCAGCAGCCAAGTTAGCGGGGGCCAGACCCAGTACTTC; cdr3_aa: CASSQVSGGQTQYF
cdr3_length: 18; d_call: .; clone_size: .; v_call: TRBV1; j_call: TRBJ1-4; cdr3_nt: TGCACCAGCAGCCCCGGGCAGGGAAAATCCGTAACTAATGAAAAACTGTTTTTT; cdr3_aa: CTSSPGQGKSVTNEKLFF
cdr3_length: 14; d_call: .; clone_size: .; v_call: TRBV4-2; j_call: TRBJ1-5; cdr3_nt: TGTGCCAGCAGCCAAGATAATGGGAGGCAGCCCCAGCATTTT; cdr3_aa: CASSQDNGRQPQHF
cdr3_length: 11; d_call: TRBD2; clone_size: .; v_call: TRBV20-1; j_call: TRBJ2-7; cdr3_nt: TGCAGTGCTACGCCGGGAGGGGAGCAGTACTTC; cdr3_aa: CSATPGGEQYF
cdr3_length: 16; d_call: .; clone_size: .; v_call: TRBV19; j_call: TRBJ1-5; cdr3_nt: TGTGCCAGTAGTATAGTAAGGGGACTGGTAGATCAGCCCCAGCATTTT; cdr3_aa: CASSIVRGLVDQPQHF
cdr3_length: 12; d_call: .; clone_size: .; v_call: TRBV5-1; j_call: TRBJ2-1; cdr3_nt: TGCGCCAGCAGCCTTCTGGGCAATGAGCAGTTCTTC; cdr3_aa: CASSLLGNEQFF
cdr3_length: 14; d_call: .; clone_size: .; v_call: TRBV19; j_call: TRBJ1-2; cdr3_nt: TGTGCCAGTTCTTTCGACTACGCAGGAAATGGCTACACCTTC; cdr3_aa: CASSFDYAGNGYTF
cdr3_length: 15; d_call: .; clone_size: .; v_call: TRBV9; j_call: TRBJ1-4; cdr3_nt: TGTGCCAGCAGCTTTTCGGGAGGAGCCGGCGAAAAACTGTTTTTT; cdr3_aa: CASSFSGGAGEKLFF
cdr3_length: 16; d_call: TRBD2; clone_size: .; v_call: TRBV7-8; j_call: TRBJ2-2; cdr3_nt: TGTGCCAGCAGCTTAGTTCCAGCGGGGGTCACCGGGGAGCTGTTTTTT; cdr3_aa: CASSLVPAGVTGELFF
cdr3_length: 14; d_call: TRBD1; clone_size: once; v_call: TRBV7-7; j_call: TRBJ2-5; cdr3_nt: TGTGCTAGCAGCCTGGACAGGGTCCTAGAGACCCAGTACTTC; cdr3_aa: CASSLDRVLETQYF
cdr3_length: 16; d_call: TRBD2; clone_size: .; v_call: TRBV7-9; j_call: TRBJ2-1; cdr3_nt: TGTGCCAGCAGCTCAAATAGCGGGAGCTCCTACAATGAGCAGTTCTTC; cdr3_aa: CASSSNSGSSYNEQFF
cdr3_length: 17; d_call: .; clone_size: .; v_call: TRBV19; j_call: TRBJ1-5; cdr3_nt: TGTGCCAGTAGGCAACATGCAGGGGTTGATAGCAATCAGCCCCAGCATTTT; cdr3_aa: CASRQHAGVDSNQPQHF
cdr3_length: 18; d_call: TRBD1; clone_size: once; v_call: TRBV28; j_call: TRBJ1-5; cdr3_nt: TGTGCCAGCAGTTTCTCTAGGCGGGGACAGGGGAGCAATCAGCCCCAGCATTTT; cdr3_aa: CASSFSRRGQGSNQPQHF
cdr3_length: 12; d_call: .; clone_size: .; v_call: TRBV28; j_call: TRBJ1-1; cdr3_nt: TGTGCCAGCAGTTCCATCGGCACTGAAGCTTTCTTT; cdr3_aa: CASSSIGTEAFF
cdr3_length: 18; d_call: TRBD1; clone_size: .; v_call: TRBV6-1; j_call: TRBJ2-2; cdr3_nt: TGTGCCAGCAGTGAAGGACAGGGACACTTACTGAACACCGGGGAGCTGTTTTTT; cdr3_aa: CASSEGQGHLLNTGELFF
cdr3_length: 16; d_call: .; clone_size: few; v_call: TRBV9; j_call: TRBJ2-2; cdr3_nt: TGTGCCAGCAGCGTAGATCCAGGACAGAACACCGGGGAGCTGTTTTTT; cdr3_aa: CASSVDPGQNTGELFF
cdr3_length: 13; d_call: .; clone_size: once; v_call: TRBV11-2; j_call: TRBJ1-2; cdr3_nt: TGTGCCAGCAGCTTCACCAGCCCCAGAGGCTACACCTTC; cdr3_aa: CASSFTSPRGYTF
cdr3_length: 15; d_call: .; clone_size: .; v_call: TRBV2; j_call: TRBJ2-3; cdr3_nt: TGTGCCAGCAGTAGCCGACGGAAACTCACAGATACGCAGTATTTT; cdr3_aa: CASSSRRKLTDTQYF
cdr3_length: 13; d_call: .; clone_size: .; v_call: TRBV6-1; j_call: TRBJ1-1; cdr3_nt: TGTGCCAGCGACTATGGAGGGTGGACTGAAGCTTTCTTT; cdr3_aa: CASDYGGWTEAFF
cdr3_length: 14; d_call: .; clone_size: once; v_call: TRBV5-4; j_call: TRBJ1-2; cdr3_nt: TGTGCCAGCAGCCCGGGCGGGCCGAACTATGGCTACACCTTC; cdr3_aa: CASSPGGPNYGYTF
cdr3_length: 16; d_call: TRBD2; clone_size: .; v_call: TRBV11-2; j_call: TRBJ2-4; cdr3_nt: TGTGCCAGCAGTGACTGGACTAGAGGGTCCAAAAACATTCAGTACTTC; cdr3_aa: CASSDWTRGSKNIQYF
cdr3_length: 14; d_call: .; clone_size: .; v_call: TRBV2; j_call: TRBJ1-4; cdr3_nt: TGTGCCAGCAGTGAAGGGGGCGCGGGCGAAAAACTGTTTTTT; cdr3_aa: CASSEGGAGEKLFF